The clone carrying this T cell receptor (beta chain) was observed at least ten times. Antigen: not known. Via MiXCR, TCRdb re-called the 5' RACE reads, giving one row per CDR3 protein. The sample has 250,000 or so distinct CDR3 sequences; 24% are singletons. The data were obtained in a study of CD8 T cells in ankylosing spondylitis. Study results and caveats: Characteristic, it appeared, of ankylosing spondylitis blood was a TCR beta motif of eight highly homologous variants.

Germline CDR1 SGHVS, CDR2 FNYEAQ. The CDR3 runs 15 residues. The V end was cut by 5 bases, the J end by 0 bases, with 13 bases between. This clonotype was obtained from a male donor with ankylosing spondylitis or in good health (not recorded which). Sequencing was done on a sample of blood, either unsorted or a sorted T cell fraction (not recorded which). The chain joins TRBV7-6 to TRBJ1-2; no definite D call. The CDR3 here is CASSPDTEANYGYTF. The CDR3 coding sequence is TGTGCCAGCAGCCCCGACACTGAAGCTAACTATGGCTACACCTTC.